These 30 T cell receptor beta chains were all obtained from the same sample, sequenced in a study of cytomegalovirus exposure and HLA in healthy donors. PCR was performed using 60 Vbeta and 13 Jbeta primers. Only in-frame clones appear in the TCRdb table, and some are missing; sequencing was by immunoSEQ multiplex PCR. The sample carries about 140,000 clones, about 74% recorded once. The specimen sequenced was PBMCs. The receptor source for this set is a woman aged 50 to 60 in good health and CMV-seronegative.

CDR3 bases: TGTGCCAGCAGTCTACGGACTAGCGGGGGTCATGAGCAGTTCTTC. Translation gives CASSLRTSGGHEQFF. The rearrangement links TRBV28 to TRBJ2-1, with 13 positions matching TRBD2. With V trimmed by 5 bases and J by 8 bases, 6 bases remained unmatched. CDR1 is MDHEN and CDR2 is SYDVKM in the germline V gene. The CDR3 runs 15 residues.

The gene calls are TRBV28 and TRBJ2-7, with 7 bases that match TRBD1. Germline V gene sequence: CDR1 MDHEN, CDR2 SYDVKM. This CDR3 is built from 16 residues. V lost 6 bases and J lost 6; bases outside the gene matches: 17. Here the CDR3 DNA reads TGTGCCAGCAGAGGGCCTGACAGGGAGCTCCTAGGCGAGCAGTACTTC. Protein sequence: CASRGPDRELLGEQYF.

Comments on this clone: The junction departs from the called germline gene at one end, perhaps through a read error. The genes are TRBV7-9 and TRBJ2-3; D not certain. The germline gives CDR1 SEHNR, CDR2 FQNEAQ (reference sequence). The CDR3 runs to 18 residues. The CDR3 nucleotides read TGTTCCAGCAGCTCCCCCCCCCGGAAGCTTGAGGTTGTTGATACGCAGTATTTT. It yields the protein CSSSSPPRKLEVVDTQYF. The full variable domain, its missing parts supplied by reference TRBV7-9 and TRBJ2-3, is DTGVSQNPRHKITKRGQNVTFRCDPISEHNRLYWYRQTLGQGPEFLTYFQNEAQLEKSRLLSDRFSAERPKGSFSTLEIQRTEQGDSAMYLCSSSSPPRKLEVVDTQYFGPGTRLTVL.

V usage is TRBV7-9 and J usage is TRBJ2-1; maybe TRBD2 (7 bases). The germline V gene encodes CDR1 SEHNR and CDR2 FQNEAQ (reference sequence). The CDR3 runs 12 residues. With 2 bases removed from V and 15 bases from J, the gap between germline ends came to 14 bases. In DNA form, the CDR3 reads TGTGCCAGCAGCTTACCCCGGGGGGCCCCGTTCTTC. Translating gives CASSLPRGAPFF.

V usage is TRBV19 and J usage is TRBJ1-1, with 9 bases lining up with TRBD1. Germline loops: CDR1 LNHDA, CDR2 SQIVND (reference sequence). The CDR3 contains 16 residues. The J segment lost 6 bases and the V segment lost 4 bases, leaving 12 bases of the junction unmatched. CDR3 in amino acids: CASSTAGTGYVSEAFF. CDR3 DNA sequence: TGTGCCAGTAGTACCGCCGGGACAGGGTACGTCTCTGAAGCTTTCTTT. Full variable domain (missing parts from reference TRBV19 and TRBJ1-1): DGGITQSPKYLFRKEGQNVTLSCEQNLNHDAMYWYRQDPGQGLRLIYYSQIVNDFQKGDIAEGYSVSREKKESFPLTVTSAQKNPTAFYLCASSTAGTGYVSEAFFGQGTRLTVV.

The V and J genes are TRBV13 and TRBJ2-1, with 14 bases fitting TRBD2. The CDR3 is 16 amino acids. CDR1 is PRHDT, CDR2 FYEKMQ, per germline (reference sequence). With 4 bases clipped from V and 5 bases from J, the junction kept 4 bases outside the gene matches. CDR3: CASSWTSGGSHNEQFF. The CDR3 nucleotides are TGTGCCAGCAGCTGGACTAGCGGGGGGTCCCACAATGAGCAGTTCTTC.

The V and J genes are TRBV6-5 and TRBJ1-5; possibly TRBD1 for D (5 bases). This CDR3 contains 13 residues. Per the germline V gene, CDR1 is MNHEY and CDR2 is SVGAGI. Deletions cut 9 bases from V and 2 bases from J, with 11 bases between. In DNA form, the CDR3 reads TGTGCCAGGCACGGGACTGGCAATCAGCCCCAGCATTTT. Its translation: CARHGTGNQPQHF.

V and J are TRBV5-4 and TRBJ2-5; D is uncertain. Trimming pared 0 bases from V and 1 base from J, leaving 7 bases between. CDR3 length: 14 residues. In germline, CDR1 is SGHNT, CDR2 YYREEE (reference sequence). CDR3 in amino acids: CASSLVLGQETQYF. As DNA, the CDR3 is TGTGCCAGCAGCTTGGTTCTAGGCCAAGAGACCCAGTACTTC.

This clone has just a few counts. This specimen includes other DNA sequences encoding the same CDR3. This chain links TRBV18 with TRBJ2-7; 11 nucleotides line up with TRBD2. V was pared by 2 bases and J by 2 bases, with 2 bases of the junction left unmatched. The germline V gene encodes CDR1 KGHSH and CDR2 LQKENI. The CDR3 is 15 residues long. The CDR3 reads CASSPGTSGTYEQYF. The CDR3 DNA follows: TGTGCCAGCTCACCAGGGACTAGCGGAACCTACGAGCAGTACTTC.

This clone was recorded a few times. The chain joins TRBV10-3 to TRBJ2-2; 12 positions match TRBD2. This CDR3 spans 18 amino acids. Germline V gene sequence: CDR1 ENHRY, CDR2 SYGVKD. V shed 5 bases and J 0 bases; nucleotides not matched to a gene: 7. CDR3 sequence (DNA): TGTGCCATCAGTTTTCGGACTAGCGGGGCCCCGAACACCGGGGAGCTGTTTTTT. Translating gives CAISFRTSGAPNTGELFF.

The chain combines TRBV9 with TRBJ1-5, with TRBD1 matching over 9 bases. The germline V gene encodes CDR1 SGDLS and CDR2 YYNGEE. This CDR3 is built from 15 residues. J gave up 2 bases and V 7 bases, and 7 bases lay outside the gene matches. In DNA, the CDR3 is TGTGCCAGCGCGGGGGGACAGGGTCGCAATCAGCCCCAGCATTTT. Translated: CASAGGQGRNQPQHF.

The rearrangement links TRBV4-2 to TRBJ2-5, with 8 bases that match TRBD2. V was pared by 3 bases and J by 3 bases, with 3 bases of the junction left unmatched. Germline-derived CDR1 and CDR2 are LGHNA and YNFKEQ. The CDR3 contains 14 residues. As DNA, the CDR3 is TGTGCCAGCAGCCATGGACTAGCAGAAGAGACCCAGTACTTC. Translated, it gives CASSHGLAEETQYF.

This clone has more than one count but fewer than ten. The J gene is TRBJ2-2, the V gene TRBV15; TRBD2 aligns across 9 bases. Per germline, CDR1 LNHNV and CDR2 YYDKDF (reference sequence). J was trimmed by 2 bases and V by 0 bases; bases with no gene match: 4. The CDR3 covers 17 residues. Here the CDR3 reads CATSRDRAGGNTGELFF. In DNA, the CDR3 is TGTGCCACCAGCAGAGATAGAGCGGGGGGTAACACCGGGGAGCTGTTTTTT.

The V gene is TRBV4-2, the J gene TRBJ2-5, with D tentatively TRBD2 (5 bases). CDR3 length: 14 amino acids. Trimming pared 0 bases from V and 4 bases from J, leaving 9 bases between. Germline values: CDR1 LGHNA, CDR2 YNFKEQ. CDR3 sequence: CASSQERLAETQYF. CDR3 sequence (DNA): TGTGCCAGCAGCCAAGAGCGGCTAGCAGAGACCCAGTACTTC.

The chain combines TRBV29-1 with TRBJ2-1; tentatively, D is TRBD2 (6 bases). In germline, CDR1 is SQVTM, CDR2 ANQGSEA. The CDR3 is 13 amino acids. V lost 4 bases to trimming and J lost 4 bases, with 11 bases between them. The CDR3 DNA sequence: TGCAGCGTTGGGGGGGACCCATACAATGAGCAGTTCTTC. Residues: CSVGGDPYNEQFF.

The V gene is TRBV5-5, the J gene TRBJ1-1, with 8 bases fitting TRBD1. Germline assignment: CDR1 SGHKS and CDR2 YYEKEE (reference sequence). V gave up 4 bases and J gave up 1 base; unmatched junction bases: 3. This CDR3 is 14 amino acids long. CDR3 amino acids: CASSPDRANTEAFF. The CDR3 nucleotides are TGTGCCAGCAGCCCGGACAGGGCGAACACTGAAGCTTTCTTT.

This chain joins TRBV2 and TRBJ2-3, with TRBD2 matching 9 bases. Germline V gene data show CDR1 as SNHLY and CDR2 as FYNNEI. Trimming took 8 bases from V and 6 from J; bases not matched to a gene: 21. The CDR3 is 18 residues long. The CDR3 region has the DNA TGTGCCAGCGGGGCCAGCGCGGGGGGGCCAGTAAGTCGGGATACGCAGTATTTT. This codes for CASGASAGGPVSRDTQYF.

The chain couples TRBV2 to TRBJ1-1; unclear D gene. V was cut by 7 bases and J by 5 bases, with 11 bases left in between. Germline V CDR1 and CDR2: SNHLY, FYNNEI. The CDR3 is 12 residues long. The CDR3 loop reads CASKEGDTEAFF. In nucleotides, the CDR3 is TGTGCCAGCAAGGAGGGAGATACTGAAGCTTTCTTT.

The V and J genes are TRBV19 and TRBJ1-2; D remains unclear. The length of the CDR3 is 12 residues. Germline CDR1 LNHDA, CDR2 SQIVND (reference sequence). Trimming cost V 4 bases and J 3 bases, with 6 bases left between them. CDR3 amino acids: CASSNRDYGYTF. CDR3 coding DNA: TGTGCCAGTAGTAACAGAGACTATGGCTACACCTTC.

The rearrangement links TRBV5-1 to TRBJ2-1; the match to TRBD2 covers 8 bases. With 6 bases clipped from V and 8 bases from J, the junction kept 13 bases outside the gene matches. This CDR3 is built from 15 residues. Germline CDR1 SGHRS, CDR2 YFSETQ. The CDR3 DNA reads TGCGCCAGCATCCGTAGCGGGGCGGGCATCGATGAGCAGTTCTTC. It translates to CASIRSGAGIDEQFF.

The chain carries TRBV27 and TRBJ1-2; tentative D call: TRBD1 (5 bases). The CDR3 is made up of 14 amino acids. The V gene's germline CDR1 is MNHEY and CDR2 SMNVEV (reference sequence). The ends were cut back, 5 bases at V and 4 bases at J, with 14 bases in the middle. Here the CDR3 reads CASSTQGIGYGYTF. The CDR3 DNA sequence: TGTGCCAGCAGTACCCAGGGTATCGGCTATGGCTACACCTTC.

V and J are TRBV5-4 and TRBJ2-1; the match to TRBD2 covers 7 bases. Germline CDR1 SGHNT, CDR2 YYREEE (reference sequence). J gave up 3 bases and V 4 bases, and 7 bases lay outside the gene matches. This CDR3 has 15 residues. For the CDR3, the DNA is TGTGCCAGCAGCATGACCCTAGCGGACTACAATGAGCAGTTCTTC. Its protein is CASSMTLADYNEQFF.

The CDR3 loop is CASSLAGGPYNEQFF. CDR3 DNA: TGTGCCAGCAGTTTGGCGGGGGGCCCCTACAATGAGCAGTTCTTC. This rearrangement joins TRBV27 to TRBJ2-1, with 8 bases lining up with TRBD2. Per germline, CDR1 MNHEY and CDR2 SMNVEV (reference sequence). CDR3 length equals 15 residues. V shed 3 bases and J 2 bases; nucleotides not matched to a gene: 3.

This rearrangement joins TRBV5-1 to TRBJ2-3; maybe TRBD2 (7 bases). CDR1 SGHRS and CDR2 YFSETQ come from the germline V gene. The CDR3 loop spans 14 amino acids. Trimming removed 3 bases from V and 8 bases from J, with 16 bases in between. CDR3 bases: TGCGCCAGCAGCTCTGGGACATCGGGAGGTACGCAGTATTTT. This codes for CASSSGTSGGTQYF.

The gene calls are TRBV30 and TRBJ2-5, with 10 bases that match TRBD2. The CDR3 contains 17 residues. Germline V lookup: CDR1 GTSNPN, CDR2 SVGIG (reference sequence). Losses at the gene ends were 3 bases for V and 3 bases for J; bases not matched to a gene: 13. As DNA, the CDR3 is TGTGCCTGGAGCACCTCGTCGAGCGGGGGGGCTGAAGAGACCCAGTACTTC. This encodes CAWSTSSSGGAEETQYF.

The gene calls are TRBV2 and TRBJ1-2; 9 bases are a match to TRBD1. V shed 5 bases, J shed 4 bases, and the junction held 11 bases outside the gene matches. Germline values: CDR1 SNHLY, CDR2 FYNNEI. The CDR3 spans 16 residues. The CDR3 DNA reads as TGTGCCAGCAGTCAGCACAGGGGGCGGGCCCCCTATGGCTACACCTTC. Translation: CASSQHRGRAPYGYTF.

The V and J genes are TRBV2 and TRBJ2-3, with no clear D. V lost 6 bases to trimming and J lost 3 bases, with 10 bases between them. Germline CDR1 and CDR2: SNHLY and FYNNEI. CDR3 size: 13 residues. For the CDR3, the DNA is TGTGCCAGCAGGCGCTCGTTTACAGATACGCAGTATTTT. This codes for CASRRSFTDTQYF.

This chain connects TRBV7-2 to TRBJ1-2, with D perhaps matching TRBD1 (6 bases). The V gene lost 5 bases and the J gene lost 0 bases, with 13 bases spanning the gap. The CDR3 totals 15 residues. Germline V gene lookup returns CDR1 SGHTA and CDR2 FQGNSA. The CDR3 loop reads CASSPGHLANYGYTF. The CDR3 region has the DNA TGTGCCAGCAGCCCGGGACACTTAGCTAACTATGGCTACACCTTC.

The genes are TRBV2 and TRBJ1-3; unclear D gene. Trimming took 4 bases from V and 0 from J, leaving 7 bases between them. The CDR3 has 14 residues. The V gene's germline CDR1 is SNHLY and CDR2 FYNNEI. The CDR3 sequence is CASSGLISGNTIYF. The CDR3 DNA reads as TGTGCCAGCAGTGGTTTAATCTCTGGAAACACCATATATTTT. The whole variable domain, filled in from reference TRBV2 and TRBJ1-3, reads EPEVTQTPSHQVTQMGQEVILRCVPISNHLYFYWYRQILGQKVEFLVSFYNNEISEKSEIFDDQFSVERPDGSNFTLKIRSTKLEDSAMYFCASSGLISGNTIYFGEGSWLTVV.

The CDR3 reads CSVEGLGDSTDTQYF. As DNA, the CDR3 is TGCAGCGTTGAAGGCTTAGGGGATTCCACAGATACGCAGTATTTT. The chain combines TRBV29-1 with TRBJ2-3; possible D gene TRBD1, 5 bases. V was cut by 1 base and J by 2 bases, with 13 bases left in between. Germline lookup yields CDR1 SQVTM and CDR2 ANQGSEA. The CDR3 contains 15 residues.